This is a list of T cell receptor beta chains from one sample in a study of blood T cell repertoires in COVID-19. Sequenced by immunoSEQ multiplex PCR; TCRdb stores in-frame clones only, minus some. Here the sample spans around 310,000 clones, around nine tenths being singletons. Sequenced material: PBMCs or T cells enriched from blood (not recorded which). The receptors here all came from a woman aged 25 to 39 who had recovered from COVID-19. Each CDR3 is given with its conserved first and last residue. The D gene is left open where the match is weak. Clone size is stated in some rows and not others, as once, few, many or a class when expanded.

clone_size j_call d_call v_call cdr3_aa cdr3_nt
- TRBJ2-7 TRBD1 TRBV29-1 CSVQKFPGTGGYEQYF TGCAGCGTCCAAAAATTCCCCGGGACAGGGGGCTACGAGCAGTACTTC
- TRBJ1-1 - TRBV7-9 CASSSQGTEAFF TGTGCCAGCAGCAGTCAGGGAACTGAAGCTTTCTTT
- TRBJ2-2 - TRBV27 CASSLDGKGTAGELFF TGTGCCAGCAGTTTAGACGGGAAGGGTACCGCCGGGGAGCTGTTTTTT
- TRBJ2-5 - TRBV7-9 CASSPETQETQYF TGTGCCAGCAGCCCAGAAACCCAAGAGACCCAGTACTTC
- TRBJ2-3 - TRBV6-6 CATLTTSTDTQYF TGTGCCACCCTTACTACGAGCACAGATACGCAGTATTTT
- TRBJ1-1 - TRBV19 CATEAQSEAFF TGTGCCACCGAAGCGCAGAGTGAAGCTTTCTTT
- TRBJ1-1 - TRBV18 CASSGEERVGTEAFF TGTGCCAGCTCAGGGGAGGAGAGGGTTGGCACTGAAGCTTTCTTT
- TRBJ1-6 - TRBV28 CASSSGDYNSPLHF TGTGCCAGCAGTTCAGGGGACTATAATTCACCCCTCCACTTT
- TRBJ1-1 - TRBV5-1 CASSLVGDTEAFF TGCGCCAGCAGCTTGGTAGGGGACACTGAAGCTTTCTTT
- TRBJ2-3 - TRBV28 CASTLPGSTDTQYF TGTGCCAGCACTTTACCGGGGAGCACAGATACGCAGTATTTT
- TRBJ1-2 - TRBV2 CASSGVDTF TGTGCCAGCAGTGGAGTCGACACCTTC
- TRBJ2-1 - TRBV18 CASSPPTGFYNEQFF TGTGCCAGCTCACCACCCACAGGCTTTTACAATGAGCAGTTCTTC
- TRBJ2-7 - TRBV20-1 CSAFLIYEQYF TGCAGTGCTTTTCTAATCTACGAGCAGTACTTC
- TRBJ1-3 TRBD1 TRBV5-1 CASSTDRLTGNTIYF TGCGCCAGCAGCACGGACAGGCTGACTGGAAACACCATATATTTT
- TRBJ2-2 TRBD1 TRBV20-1 CSASWTGGIAGELFF TGCAGTGCTAGTTGGACAGGGGGGATCGCCGGGGAGCTGTTTTTT
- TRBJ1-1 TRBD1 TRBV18 CASSLPGTGGMNTEAFF TGTGCCAGCTCACTACCCGGGACAGGGGGCATGAACACTGAAGCTTTCTTT
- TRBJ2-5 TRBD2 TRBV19 CASRISGSLIETQYF TGTGCCAGTAGGATTAGCGGGAGTCTGATCGAGACCCAGTACTTC
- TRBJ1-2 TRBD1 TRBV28 CASRTGQAYEHGYTF TGTGCCAGCAGAACGGGACAGGCATACGAACATGGCTACACCTTC
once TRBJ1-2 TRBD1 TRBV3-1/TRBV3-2 CASSHPGQGRNYGYTF TGTGCCAGCAGCCACCCGGGACAGGGGAGAAACTATGGCTACACCTTC
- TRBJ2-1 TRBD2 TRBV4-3 CASSQEVLADLYNEQFF TGCGCCAGCAGCCAAGAAGTACTAGCGGATTTATACAATGAGCAGTTCTTC
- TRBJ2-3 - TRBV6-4 CASSVLSSTDTQYF TGTGCCAGCAGTGTACTTTCTAGCACAGATACGCAGTATTTT
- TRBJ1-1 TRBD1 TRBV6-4 CASSRQGVPNEAFF TGTGCCAGCAGTCGACAGGGCGTCCCCAATGAAGCTTTCTTT
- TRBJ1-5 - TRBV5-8 CASSLRGRGNQPQHF TGTGCCAGCAGCTTGCGGGGGAGAGGCAATCAGCCCCAGCATTTT
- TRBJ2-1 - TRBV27 CASSLWGGISDEQFF TGTGCCAGCAGTTTGTGGGGGGGCATCAGCGATGAGCAGTTCTTC
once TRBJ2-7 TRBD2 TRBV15 CATSRDRIAGVYEQYF TGTGCCACCAGCAGAGATAGGATAGCGGGGGTATACGAGCAGTACTTC
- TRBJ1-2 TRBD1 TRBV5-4 CASSLDRGDYGYTF TGTGCCAGCAGCTTGGACAGGGGGGACTATGGCTACACCTTC
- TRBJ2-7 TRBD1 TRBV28 CASRPLGQGAKQYF TGTGCCAGCAGGCCATTGGGACAGGGGGCAAAACAGTACTTC
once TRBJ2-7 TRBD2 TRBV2 CASSEEGLAGGFVFGRLQYF TGTGCCAGCAGTGAAGAGGGACTAGCGGGAGGCTTTGTTTTTGGGCGTTTGCAGTACTTC
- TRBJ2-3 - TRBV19 CASSNLAVSTDTQYF TGTGCCAGTAGTAACCTAGCCGTAAGCACAGATACGCAGTATTTT
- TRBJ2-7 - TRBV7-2 CASSLGWGRASSYEQYF TGTGCCAGCAGCTTAGGGTGGGGCAGGGCCTCCTCCTACGAGCAGTACTTC
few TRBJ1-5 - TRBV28 CASSWAGNQPQHF TGTGCCAGCAGTTGGGCAGGGAATCAGCCCCAGCATTTT
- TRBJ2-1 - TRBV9 CASSVGASRDEQFF TGTGCCAGCAGCGTAGGGGCTAGCAGAGATGAGCAGTTCTTC
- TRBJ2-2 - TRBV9 CASRSKTNTGELFF TGTGCCAGCAGGAGTAAGACGAACACCGGGGAGCTGTTTTTT
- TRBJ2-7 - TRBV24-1 CATKRQSSYEQYF TGTGCCACCAAGCGACAGAGCTCCTACGAGCAGTACTTC
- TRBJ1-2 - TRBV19 CASTMGAGLGSGYTF TGTGCCAGTACAATGGGGGCAGGGTTGGGGAGTGGCTACACCTTC
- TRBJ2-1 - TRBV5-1 CASKSEFYNEQFF TGCGCCAGCAAGAGCGAGTTTTACAATGAGCAGTTCTTC